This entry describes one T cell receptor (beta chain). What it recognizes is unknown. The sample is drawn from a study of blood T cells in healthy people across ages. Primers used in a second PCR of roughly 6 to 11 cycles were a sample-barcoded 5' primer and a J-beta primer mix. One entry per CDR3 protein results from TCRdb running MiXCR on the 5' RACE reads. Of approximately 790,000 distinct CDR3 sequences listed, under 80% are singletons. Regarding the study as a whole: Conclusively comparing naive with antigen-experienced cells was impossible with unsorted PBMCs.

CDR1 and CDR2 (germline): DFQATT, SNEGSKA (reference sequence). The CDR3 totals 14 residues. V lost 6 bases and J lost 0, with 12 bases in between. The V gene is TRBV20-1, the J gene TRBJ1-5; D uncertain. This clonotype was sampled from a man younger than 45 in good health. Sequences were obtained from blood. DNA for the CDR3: TGCAGTGCCCCCGCTACATATAGCAATCAGCCCCAGCATTTT. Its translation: CSAPATYSNQPQHF.